One sample yielded the 20 T cell receptor beta chains listed below, sequenced in a study of cytomegalovirus exposure and HLA in healthy donors (dated by TCRdb to the late 2010s). Receptor amplification or capture employed the immunoSEQ multiplex PCR assay. A mixture of 60 forward primers for TCR Vbeta segments and 13 reverse primers for TCR Jbeta segments was used in the multiplex PCR. The table was pulled from immuneACCESS by TCRdb, which kept in-frame rearrangements only. Such tables lose some clones; where checked, under half of the loss comes from unresolved V genes, and the rest has no known cause. The sample table contains approximately 280,000 clones; only one count was recorded for more than 80% of them. The ten largest make up roughly 4% of the sample. Sequenced input: PBMCs. Receptors originate from a middle-aged man in good health and CMV-seropositive.

The genes are TRBV5-4 and TRBJ1-3; 7 nucleotides match TRBD1. V dropped 3 bases and J dropped 1; count of bases not matched to a gene: 1. Per germline, CDR1 SGHNT and CDR2 YYREEE (reference sequence). The CDR3 sequence is 14 residues long. The CDR3 reads CASSSQGSGNTIYF. The CDR3 region has the DNA TGTGCCAGCAGCTCACAGGGGTCTGGAAACACCATATATTTT.

CDR3 coding DNA: TGTGCCAGCAGCCTAGACTCAGTAGGTGAAAAACTGTTTTTT. Protein: CASSLDSVGEKLFF. This chain joins TRBV6-1 and TRBJ1-4; D remains ambiguous. The CDR3 has 14 amino acids. Germline V lookup: CDR1 MNHNS, CDR2 SASEGT. V lost 6 bases and J lost 7, with 15 bases in between.

Only a few counts were recorded for this clone. Because the CDR3's place on the DNA is in doubt, the DNA is left out and the CDR3 is given as listed by TCRdb. The rearrangement links TRBV28 to TRBJ2-7; no check of the table's D call, TRBD2, against the DNA was made. The CDR3 sequence runs 15 residues, both termini included. The V gene's germline CDR1 is MDHEN and CDR2 SYDVKM. Here the CDR3 reads CASSLGTGGPGEQYF.

The rearrangement uses TRBV6-5 and TRBJ2-3; weak D call: TRBD2 (5 bases). CDR3 length equals 15 residues. Germline CDR1 and CDR2: MNHEY and SVGAGI. V lost 2 bases and J lost 0, with 9 bases in between. In nucleotides, the CDR3 is TGTGCCAGCAGTTACGGGAGAGGGAGCACAGATACGCAGTATTTT. Translation gives CASSYGRGSTDTQYF.

This clone is a singleton in its sample. The chain is built from TRBV28 and TRBJ1-2; the match to TRBD1 covers 7 bases. Germline CDR1 reads MDHEN; CDR2 reads SYDVKM. The CDR3 totals 13 residues. The V and J ends lost 4 bases and 7 bases, in that order; junction bases with no gene match: 6. CDR3 loop: CASSSYRGSGYTF. CDR3 nucleotide sequence: TGTGCCAGCAGTTCGTACAGGGGAAGTGGCTACACCTTC.

J is TRBJ2-7 and V is TRBV27; 10 bases agree with TRBD2. Per the germline V gene, CDR1 is MNHEY and CDR2 is SMNVEV (reference sequence). CDR3 length equals 16 residues. V lost 3 bases to trimming and J lost 0 bases; unmatched junction nucleotides: 5. The CDR3 here is CASSFSGLANSYEQYF. The CDR3 DNA reads TGTGCCAGCAGTTTCTCGGGACTAGCGAACTCCTACGAGCAGTACTTC.

The genes are TRBV27 and TRBJ2-2; 9 positions agree with TRBD2. CDR3 length: 16 amino acids. Germline V lookup: CDR1 MNHEY, CDR2 SMNVEV (reference sequence). Trimming cost V 5 bases and J 6 bases; bases outside gene matches: 10. In nucleotides, the CDR3 is TGTGCCAGCAGTACCCGATTAGCGGGAGTCGCCGGGGAGCTGTTTTTT. Encoded protein: CASSTRLAGVAGELFF.

The J gene is TRBJ2-7, the V gene TRBV6-1, with TRBD1 matching over 9 bases. Germline loops: CDR1 MNHNS, CDR2 SASEGT. The V gene end was trimmed by 3 bases and the J gene end by 0 bases; junction bases not matched to a gene: 6. The CDR3 has 16 amino acids. CDR3 residues: CASSDWDRASSYEQYF. DNA of the CDR3: TGTGCCAGCAGTGACTGGGACAGGGCCAGCTCCTACGAGCAGTACTTC.

The chain couples TRBV28 to TRBJ1-2, with D possibly TRBD1 on 5 matching bases. Germline V gene lookup returns CDR1 MDHEN and CDR2 SYDVKM. The CDR3 is 16 amino acids. V lost 3 bases and J 5 bases, leaving 19 bases between the germline ends. CDR3 nucleotides: TGTGCCAGCAGTTTGGTGGGACTGGGGAAGGGGTATGGCTACACCTTC. Translation gives CASSLVGLGKGYGYTF.

This clone was recorded only once. This chain uses TRBV4-1 with TRBJ2-3, with 7 bases aligning to TRBD2. The CDR3 runs 18 residues. Germline V gene data show CDR1 as MGHRA and CDR2 as YSYEKL. J was trimmed by 2 bases and V by 4 bases; bases with no gene match: 15. CDR3 bases: TGCGCCAGCAGCCTCCTGGGGTCGGCGGGAGTGGTCACAGATACGCAGTATTTT. Translated: CASSLLGSAGVVTDTQYF.

V usage is TRBV5-1 and J usage is TRBJ2-5; TRBD2 matches at 12 bases. Germline loops: CDR1 SGHRS, CDR2 YFSETQ. CDR3 length equals 16 residues. Unmatched junction bases numbered 2, after V lost 0 bases and J lost 2 bases. This chain's CDR3 is CASSLETSGSQETQYF. The CDR3 coding sequence is TGCGCCAGCAGCTTGGAGACTAGCGGGAGTCAAGAGACCCAGTACTTC. The whole variable domain, filled in from reference TRBV5-1 and TRBJ2-5, reads KAGVTQTPRYLIKTRGQQVTLSCSPISGHRSVSWYQQTPGQGLQFLFEYFSETQRNKGNFPGRFSGRQFSNSRSEMNVSTLELGDSALYLCASSLETSGSQETQYFGPGTRLLVL.

CDR3 sequence: CSVLGSGGRYGYTF. For the CDR3, the DNA is TGCAGCGTCCTAGGCTCAGGGGGTCGCTATGGCTACACCTTC. The chain links TRBV29-1 to TRBJ1-2, with 7 bases lining up with TRBD1. The CDR3 consists of 14 residues. Germline V lookup: CDR1 SQVTM, CDR2 ANQGSEA. With V trimmed by 6 bases and J by 4 bases, 11 bases remained unmatched.

The J gene is TRBJ2-1, the V gene TRBV6-5, with 11 positions matching TRBD2. The V gene end was trimmed by 4 bases and the J gene end by 4 bases; junction bases not matched to a gene: 3. This CDR3 has 15 residues. Per germline, CDR1 MNHEY and CDR2 SVGAGI. This CDR3 is CASSLGLAEYNEQFF. Here the CDR3 DNA reads TGTGCCAGCAGTTTGGGACTAGCGGAGTACAATGAGCAGTTCTTC.

J is TRBJ1-5 and V is TRBV7-3; 9 bases agree with TRBD1. This CDR3 spans 15 amino acids. Per the germline V gene, CDR1 is SGHTA and CDR2 is FQGTGA. With 3 bases clipped from V and 5 bases from J, the junction kept 5 bases outside the gene matches. The CDR3 nucleotides read TGTGCCAGCAGCTTGGTACGGGACAGGGATCAGCCCCAGCATTTT. Its translation: CASSLVRDRDQPQHF.

The chain employs TRBV28 and TRBJ2-7, with TRBD1 matching over 9 bases. The CDR3 consists of 14 residues. Losses at the gene ends were 6 bases for V and 5 bases for J; bases not matched to a gene: 8. Germline V gene sequence: CDR1 MDHEN, CDR2 SYDVKM. CDR3 DNA sequence: TGTGCCAGCAGCACCGGGACAGGGTACGACGAGCAGTACTTC. As protein: CASSTGTGYDEQYF. The full variable domain, with the rest looked up from reference TRBV28 and TRBJ2-7, is DVKVTQSSRYLVKRTGEKVFLECVQDMDHENMFWYRQDPGLGLRLIYFSYDVKMKEKGDIPEGYSVSREKKERFSLILESASTNQTSMYLCASSTGTGYDEQYFGPGTRLTVT.

The chain joins TRBV28 to TRBJ2-5; no reliable D call. Per the germline V gene, CDR1 is MDHEN and CDR2 is SYDVKM. This CDR3 has 13 residues. Trimming left V 2 bases short and J 4 bases short, with 8 bases between. The DNA for the CDR3 is TGTGCCAGCAGTTTAGAGCTACCAGAGACCCAGTACTTC. Translating gives CASSLELPETQYF.

This chain joins TRBV4-3 and TRBJ2-1; TRBD2 matches at 10 bases. J was trimmed by 7 bases and V by 0 bases; bases with no gene match: 6. This CDR3 is built from 16 residues. Per the germline V gene, CDR1 is LGHNA and CDR2 is YSLEER. As DNA, the CDR3 is TGCGCCAGCAGCCAAGATGTGTCTAGCGGGAGTAATGAGCAGTTCTTC. Translating gives CASSQDVSSGSNEQFF.

This sequence joins TRBV19 and TRBJ2-2, with TRBD1 matching over 7 bases. The junction had 4 bases not matched to a gene; V was cut back by 3 bases and J by 3 bases. CDR1 LNHDA and CDR2 SQIVND come from the germline V gene (reference sequence). This CDR3 is built from 15 residues. The CDR3 spells CASSIRGLDTGELFF. The CDR3 nucleotides read TGTGCCAGTAGTATTAGGGGGCTCGACACCGGGGAGCTGTTTTTT.

V and J are TRBV4-2 and TRBJ2-5; TRBD2 agrees at 13 bases. V was clipped by 6 bases and J by 3 bases; unmatched bases: 1. The germline V gene encodes CDR1 LGHNA and CDR2 YNFKEQ. The CDR3 length is 14 residues. The CDR3 nucleotides read TGTGCCAGCAGAGGACTAGCGGGAGAAGAGACCCAGTACTTC. Translating it yields CASRGLAGEETQYF.

The gene calls are TRBV4-1 and TRBJ2-1, with D unclear. CDR3 size: 11 residues. V lost 0 bases and J 9 bases, leaving 3 bases between the germline ends. The germline gives CDR1 MGHRA, CDR2 YSYEKL. CDR3 residues: CASSQDREQFF. The CDR3 DNA is TGCGCCAGCAGCCAAGATCGTGAGCAGTTCTTC.